This is a list of T cell receptor beta chains from one sample in a study of radiation and T cells in renal cell carcinoma. Profiling relied on immunoSEQ multiplex PCR, and the TCRdb table lists in-frame clones only, not all of them. The sample holds over 120,000 clones, 88% seen once. The sequenced sample was blood, obtained from a patient whose treatment included radiotherapy and nephrectomy. Receptor source: a woman between 50 and 59 years old with renal cell carcinoma. The CDR3 runs from the conserved cysteine through the conserved F or W. Each record gives: J gene, V gene, CDR3 protein.

J gene: TRBJ2-7; V gene: TRBV20-1; CDR3 protein: CSARLAGEQYF
J gene: TRBJ2-1; V gene: TRBV9; CDR3 protein: CASSLRTGTYNEQFF
J gene: TRBJ1-1; V gene: TRBV6-1; CDR3 protein: CASSVRGIGNEAFF
J gene: TRBJ2-7; V gene: TRBV30; CDR3 protein: CAWSVGALAYEQYF
J gene: TRBJ2-7; V gene: TRBV7-9; CDR3 protein: CASSLQGRDYEQYF
J gene: TRBJ2-7; V gene: TRBV7-9; CDR3 protein: CASRSGRGVYEQYF
J gene: TRBJ1-3; V gene: TRBV18; CDR3 protein: CASSPPKTVLSGNTIYF
J gene: TRBJ2-4; V gene: TRBV5-8; CDR3 protein: CASSMSRDSQNIQYF
J gene: TRBJ1-2; V gene: TRBV30; CDR3 protein: CAWSVRRGYTF
J gene: TRBJ2-5; V gene: TRBV6-6; CDR3 protein: CAIKEVAAEETQYF
J gene: TRBJ2-7; V gene: TRBV2; CDR3 protein: CASSVTMGHYEQYF
J gene: TRBJ1-4; V gene: TRBV5-6; CDR3 protein: CASSSLLGGKLFF
J gene: TRBJ1-2; V gene: TRBV29-1; CDR3 protein: CSVVYFSTGIYGYTF
J gene: TRBJ1-2; V gene: TRBV30; CDR3 protein: CAWSVPGATNYGYTF
J gene: TRBJ1-5; V gene: TRBV19; CDR3 protein: CASTGGRDQPQHF
J gene: TRBJ2-2; V gene: TRBV13; CDR3 protein: CASSRTGTPPWGELFF
J gene: TRBJ2-7; V gene: TRBV2; CDR3 protein: CASGFQVYEQYF
J gene: TRBJ2-3; V gene: TRBV5-8; CDR3 protein: CASSLAVAVSTDTQYF
J gene: TRBJ2-6; V gene: TRBV5-1; CDR3 protein: CASSLVGFQSSGANVLTF
J gene: TRBJ2-7; V gene: TRBV7-2; CDR3 protein: CASSWSDGGNEQYF
J gene: TRBJ1-4; V gene: TRBV2; CDR3 protein: CASSHNPNPNEKLFF
J gene: TRBJ2-5; V gene: TRBV2; CDR3 protein: CASGPTRETQYF
J gene: TRBJ2-2; V gene: TRBV4-3; CDR3 protein: CASSQAPTTIPGELFF
J gene: TRBJ1-1; V gene: TRBV19; CDR3 protein: CASSWVGTEAFF
J gene: TRBJ2-3; V gene: TRBV7-2; CDR3 protein: CASSLEAGPQYF
J gene: TRBJ1-1; V gene: TRBV5-5; CDR3 protein: CASSPGTVNTEAFF
J gene: TRBJ2-2; V gene: TRBV7-2; CDR3 protein: CASSAQSFDTGELFF
J gene: TRBJ1-1; V gene: TRBV18; CDR3 protein: CASSPILLGANTEAFF
J gene: TRBJ1-2; V gene: TRBV27; CDR3 protein: CASSPSVRRNYGYTF
J gene: TRBJ1-2; V gene: TRBV5-1; CDR3 protein: CASSSSGTGGGGVYGYTF
J gene: TRBJ2-7; V gene: TRBV4-1; CDR3 protein: CASSQDRGDRGEGSYEQYF
J gene: TRBJ1-5; V gene: TRBV18; CDR3 protein: CASSHRGSNQPQHF
J gene: TRBJ2-5; V gene: TRBV6-5; CDR3 protein: CASSYSVLQETQYF
J gene: TRBJ2-7; V gene: TRBV7-2; CDR3 protein: CASSLAGAGVSEEQYF
J gene: TRBJ2-1; V gene: TRBV4-2; CDR3 protein: CASSREIAGNEQFF
J gene: TRBJ1-4; V gene: TRBV7-8; CDR3 protein: CASSGYRGPGEKLFF
J gene: TRBJ1-2; V gene: TRBV5-6; CDR3 protein: CASSLEIYYGYTF
J gene: TRBJ2-5; V gene: TRBV5-6; CDR3 protein: CASSTAGTGKETQYF
J gene: TRBJ2-7; V gene: TRBV7-9; CDR3 protein: CASSLEGLGYEQYF
J gene: TRBJ2-7; V gene: TRBV5-1; CDR3 protein: CASSALQSYEQYF
J gene: TRBJ1-3; V gene: TRBV30; CDR3 protein: CATDRGPGNTIYF
J gene: TRBJ2-1; V gene: TRBV9; CDR3 protein: CASSLGTSGFYNEQFF
J gene: TRBJ1-1; V gene: TRBV18; CDR3 protein: CASSPLQGTGTEAFF
J gene: TRBJ1-3; V gene: TRBV30; CDR3 protein: CAWSVQSPGNTIYF
J gene: TRBJ2-7; V gene: TRBV6-6; CDR3 protein: CASRENTGQGAYEQYF
J gene: TRBJ2-7; V gene: TRBV6-1; CDR3 protein: CASPSGGASSYEQYF
J gene: TRBJ1-4; V gene: TRBV5-1; CDR3 protein: CASSGDTKGSEKLFF
J gene: TRBJ2-7; V gene: TRBV18; CDR3 protein: CASSPGQTYEQYF
J gene: TRBJ2-5; V gene: TRBV6-1; CDR3 protein: CASRLTGFGETQYF
J gene: TRBJ1-5; V gene: TRBV4-1; CDR3 protein: CASSQDRRSGSNQPQHF
J gene: TRBJ2-1; V gene: TRBV4-1; CDR3 protein: CASSQVGASGTSYNEQFF
J gene: TRBJ2-3; V gene: TRBV15; CDR3 protein: CATSRDQEGDTQYF
J gene: TRBJ2-6; V gene: TRBV5-1; CDR3 protein: CASRPTGGSSGANVLTF